Described below is a single T cell receptor (beta chain) sequence and its context. The antigen it recognizes is unknown. Base qualities are not at hand, and no much larger clone is one base apart. The donors were roughly 39 Caucasian individuals from Russia, aged roughly 6 to 100 years, who were systemically healthy. Each donor gave around 9 milliliters of peripheral blood, collected into EDTA-treated Vacutainer tubes. Ficoll-Paque density-gradient centrifugation was used to isolate PBMCs, with at least 7 million per sample. Total RNA, at least 6 micrograms per sample, was extracted from PBMCs with Trizol reagent. For every donor, an aliquot of PBMCs went through flow cytometry to measure the percentages of naive CD45RAhigh/CD27high T cells. The sample originates from a study of blood T cells in healthy people across ages (dated by TCRdb to the mid-2010s). About the investigation overall: Template switching captured roughly one uniquely barcoded TCR beta cDNA molecule per two T cells in model experiments. The study measured age-related changes in TCR beta repertoire diversity using deep sequencing normalized with unique cDNA molecular identifiers. Four age groups were formed from the donors: young (average roughly 15 years), middle-aged (more than 35), aged (about 62) and long-lived (less than 85). To avoid experimental bias, donors of different ages were distributed randomly across sequencing lanes. For two donors (one aged 18 to 30 and one aged 80 or older), the study analyzed two additional independent replicas of 1 million unique cDNA reads from the same blood draw.

Per the germline V gene, KGHDR is the CDR1 and SFDVKD is the CDR2. Clipping removes 10 bases from V and 6 bases from J, with 10 as the unmatched junction base count. The CDR3 starts with the cysteine, ends with the phenylalanine, and has 14 residues. Only the CDR3 part of the read is kept: 42 bases, read in frame from the first base. Broader findings and caveats from the paper: A strong correlation was found between observed TCR beta diversity and the percentage of naive T cells measured by flow cytometry. Estimates of total diversity from one million sequenced T cells were regarded as lower bounds and underestimates. Conclusive comparison of naive and antigen-experienced compartments was prevented by the profiling of bulk unsorted PBMCs. The CMV infection status of donors was not known, potentially confounding age-related changes in expanded clonotypes. Compared with the aged group, more naive CD4+ T cells, fewer expanded clones and increased TCR diversity were shown by the long-lived group, suggesting age selection. Observed TCR beta diversity per million T cells fell roughly linearly with age, and a significant reduction was already apparent by age about 36.

Libraries were constructed by 5' RACE. Sequencing was performed on an Illumina HiSeq 2500. A second PCR of about 7 to 12 cycles was run with a J-beta primer mix and a sample-barcoded 5' primer. A unique molecular identifier was introduced onto each TCR beta cDNA molecule by a template-switch 5' adaptor carrying 12 random nucleotides. Each sample yielded at least 2.5 million CDR3-containing paired-end reads. First-strand cDNA was synthesized from all RNA with the Mint cDNA synthesis kit, primed by a TRBC-specific oligonucleotide. All cDNA was treated with uracil-DNA glycosylase and then went through a first 18-cycle PCR with the universal primers M1SS and BC2_uni_R. In the paper's pipeline: For normalization, 1 million high-quality reads were randomly selected from each sample, with every read carrying a distinct molecular identifier. Reads with shared molecular identifiers were discarded instead of being binned into consensus sequences. MiTCR, run with a Q25 quality threshold and the strictest error-elimination algorithm, handled CDR3 identification, clonotype clustering and error correction. A nonparametric unseen species model using Euler transformation provided a lower-bound estimate of total TCR beta diversity. In TCRdb, the public reads were trimmed at Q25 with fastp and aligned with MiXCR, with productive beta chains retained. CDR3 protein duplicates are merged, each entry listing the most common genes and DNA. TCRdb's processing, not the study's, gives the V and J calls here. The sample contains about 1.8 million distinct CDR3 sequences, 49% of them found a single time. Together, the top ten hold about 2.1% of the sample.

The sequence joins TRBV24-1 to TRBJ2-3; 9 nucleotides in the junction match TRBD1. The sequence was obtained from a woman in her forties in good health. What was sequenced was blood. Read as DNA, the sequence is TGTGCCACTACATCCGGGACAGGGTTGGATACGCAGTATTTT. Its amino acids are CATTSGTGLDTQYF.